This entry describes one T cell receptor (beta chain). This clonotype appeared a few times. No cognate antigen has been identified for it. Base qualities are not at hand, and no much larger clone is one base apart. The data originate from a study of T cells after yellow fever vaccination (dated by TCRdb to between 2017 and 2020). For the wider study: The SMART-Seq v4 Ultra Low Input RNA kit was used to prepare libraries from fractions with low cell numbers. Bulk PBMC replicates and cell subsets were isolated from blood drawn at multiple timepoints before and after both primary and secondary immunization. Bulk TCR alpha and beta repertoires were sequenced longitudinally to track T-cell clones before and after primary and booster YFV17D yellow fever vaccination. Two healthy male donors made up the cohort, one aged 18 to 29 years and the other aged 30 to 40 years. What the research found in general, with its limitations: The secondary T-cell response was found to be weaker but faster than the primary response, with a peak reached on day 5 rather than on day 15. Computational filtering was needed because FACS-sorted repertoires could contain abundant contaminating clonotypes from the bulk population. A small share of clonotypes occurred in both CD4 and CD8 compartments, likely arising from convergent recombination. After the booster, most of the clones that had expanded following primary vaccination were detected again (just under 97% of CD4 and 80% to 90% of CD8), which suggests that memory was broadly maintained. Because the study included only two donors, the extent to which the findings can be generalized is limited.

The sample's treatment or condition label is to be understood as: live attenuated yellow fever vaccine strain. PBMCs were isolated from peripheral blood using a standard Ficoll-Paque protocol. Dynabeads CD4 and CD8 positive selection kits were used to isolate the CD4 and CD8 T-cell fractions. TriZol was used to extract RNA from bulk PBMCs, from CD4 and CD8 fractions, and from dextramer-positive and dextramer-negative fractions. The trim is 0 bases for V and 10 bases for J, with a gap of 14 bases between the germline ends. From the cysteine up to the phenylalanine, the CDR3 has a length of 14 residues. Just CDR3 DNA is preserved here, 42 bases in frame from base 1. CDR1 and CDR2 are drawn from the germline V gene: SGHRS, YFSETQ. TCR cDNA was synthesized by 5'RACE template switching, through which a universal primer site and unique molecular identifiers were introduced. Priming for cDNA synthesis came from both the TCR alpha and TCR beta constant segments. Libraries were amplified in two PCR steps, with sample barcodes and sequencing adapters added in the second step. Sequencing of libraries was done on Illumina HiSeq 2500 (2x100 bp) or NovaSeq (2x150 bp). The authors processed their data as follows. MIGEC was used to demultiplex reads and collapse the reads into UMI consensus sequences, and MiXCR was used for V(D)J alignment. Clonotypes responding to the vaccine were identified with edgeR on replicate PBMC samples, with the criteria of FDR below 0.01 and a log2 fold change above 5 up to day 15. Bulk clonotypes were assigned CD4 or CD8 identity according to which sequenced CD4 or CD8 repertoire held them at higher abundance. In-frame beta chains were kept once TCRdb had trimmed the public reads at Q25 with fastp and called clones with MiXCR. Entries that share a CDR3 protein sequence are merged under the most common genes and DNA. TCRdb, rather than the study authors, made the V and J calls. Present in this sample are 150,000 to 200,000 distinct CDR3 sequences, approximately 6.2% of which were seen just once. The ten largest make up about 2.8% of the sample.

This TCR was sampled from a man aged 18 to 29 who received the YFV17D yellow fever vaccine. Rearrangement joined TRBV5-1 to TRBJ2-1; the D segment might be TRBD1 or TRBD2, since each matches 5 bases. The input for sequencing was CD4+ T cells sorted from PBMCs, taken on the day of the first yellow fever vaccination. The nucleotides are TGCGCCAGCAGCTTGGCCGACTCGGGACGGGAGCAGTTCTTC. It codes for CASSLADSGREQFF.